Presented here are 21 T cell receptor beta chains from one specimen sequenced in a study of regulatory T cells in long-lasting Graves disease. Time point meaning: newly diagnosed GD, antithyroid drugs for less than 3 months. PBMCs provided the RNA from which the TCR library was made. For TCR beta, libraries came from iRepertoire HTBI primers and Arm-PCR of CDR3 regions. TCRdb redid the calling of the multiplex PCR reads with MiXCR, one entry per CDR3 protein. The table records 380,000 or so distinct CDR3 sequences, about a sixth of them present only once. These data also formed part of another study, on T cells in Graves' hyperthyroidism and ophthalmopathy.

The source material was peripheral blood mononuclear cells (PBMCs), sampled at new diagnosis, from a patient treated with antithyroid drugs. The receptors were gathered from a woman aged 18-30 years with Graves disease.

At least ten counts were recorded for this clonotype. The CDR3, as DNA: TGTGCCAGCTCGATCGCAGGAGGGAGGTGGGACAATGAGCAGTTCTTC. It yields the protein CASSIAGGRWDNEQFF. The rearrangement links TRBV12-3 or TRBV12-4 to TRBJ2-1; the D gene is possibly TRBD2 (6 bases). The V gene lost 8 bases and the J gene lost 5 bases, with 22 bases spanning the gap. The CDR3 has 16 residues.

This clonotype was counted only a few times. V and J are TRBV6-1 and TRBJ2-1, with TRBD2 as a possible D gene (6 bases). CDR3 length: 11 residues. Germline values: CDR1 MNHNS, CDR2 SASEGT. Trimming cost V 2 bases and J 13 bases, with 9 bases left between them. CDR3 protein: CASSEPGSQFF. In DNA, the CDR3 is TGTGCCAGCAGTGAACCCGGGAGCCAGTTCTTC.

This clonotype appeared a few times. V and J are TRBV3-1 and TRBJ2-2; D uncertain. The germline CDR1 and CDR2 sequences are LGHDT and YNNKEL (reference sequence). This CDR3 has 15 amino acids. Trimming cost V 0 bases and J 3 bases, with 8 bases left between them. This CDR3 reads CASSQDIPYTGELFF. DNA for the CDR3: TGTGCCAGCAGCCAAGATATCCCGTACACCGGGGAGCTGTTTTTT. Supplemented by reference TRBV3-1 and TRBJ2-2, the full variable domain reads DTAVSQTPKYLVTQMGNDKSIKCEQNLGHDTMYWYKQDSKKFLKIMFSYNNKELIINETVPNRFSPKSPDKAHLNLHINSLELGDSAVYFCASSQDIPYTGELFFGEGSRLTVL.

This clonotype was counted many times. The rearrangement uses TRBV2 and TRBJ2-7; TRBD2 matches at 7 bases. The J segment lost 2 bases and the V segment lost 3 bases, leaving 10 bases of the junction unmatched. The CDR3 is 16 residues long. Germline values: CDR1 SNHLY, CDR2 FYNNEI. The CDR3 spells CASSEYLAAETYEQYF. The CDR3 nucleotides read TGTGCCAGCAGTGAGTACCTAGCGGCTGAAACCTACGAGCAGTACTTC.

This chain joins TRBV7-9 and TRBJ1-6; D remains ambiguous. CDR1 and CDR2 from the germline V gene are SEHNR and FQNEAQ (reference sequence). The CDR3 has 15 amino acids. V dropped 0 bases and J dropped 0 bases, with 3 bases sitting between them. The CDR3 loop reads CASSLANSYNSPLHF. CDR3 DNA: TGTGCCAGCAGCTTAGCGAACTCCTATAATTCACCCCTCCACTTT. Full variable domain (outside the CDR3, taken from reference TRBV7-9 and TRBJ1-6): DTGVSQNPRHKITKRGQNVTFRCDPISEHNRLYWYRQTLGQGPEFLTYFQNEAQLEKSRLLSDRFSAERPKGSFSTLEIQRTEQGDSAMYLCASSLANSYNSPLHFGNGTRLTVT.

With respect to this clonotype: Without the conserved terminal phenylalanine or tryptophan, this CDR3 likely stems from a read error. Here the CDR3 DNA reads TGCGCCAGCAGTCTCGGCGGGAGGGCCCAAGCGAGCACAGATACGCAGTATTCT. Its protein product is CASSLGGRAQASTDTQYS. The chain is built from TRBV5-1 and TRBJ2-3; 9 nucleotides match TRBD2. Germline lookup yields CDR1 SGHRS and CDR2 YFSETQ. J gave up 0 bases and V 5 bases, and 13 bases lay outside the gene matches. The CDR3 runs 18 residues.

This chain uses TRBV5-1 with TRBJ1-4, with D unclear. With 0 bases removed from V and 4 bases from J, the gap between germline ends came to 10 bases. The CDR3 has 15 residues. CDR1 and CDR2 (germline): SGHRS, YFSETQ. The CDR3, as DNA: TGCGCCAGCAGCTTGGCGTCCAGAGATAATGAAAAACTGTTTTTT. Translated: CASSLASRDNEKLFF.

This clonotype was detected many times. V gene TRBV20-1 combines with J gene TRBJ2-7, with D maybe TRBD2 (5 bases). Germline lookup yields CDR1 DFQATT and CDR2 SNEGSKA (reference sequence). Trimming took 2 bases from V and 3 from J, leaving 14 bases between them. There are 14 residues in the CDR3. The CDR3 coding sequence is TGCAGTGCTAGATGGCCGTCGGACTTCTACGAGCAGTACTTC. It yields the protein CSARWPSDFYEQYF.

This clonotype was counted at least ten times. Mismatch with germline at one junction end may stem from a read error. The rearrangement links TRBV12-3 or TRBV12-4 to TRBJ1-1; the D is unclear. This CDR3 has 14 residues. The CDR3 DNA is TGTGCCAGCAGTTATCGGGCCACGAACGCTGAAGCTTTCTTT. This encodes CASSYRATNAEAFF.

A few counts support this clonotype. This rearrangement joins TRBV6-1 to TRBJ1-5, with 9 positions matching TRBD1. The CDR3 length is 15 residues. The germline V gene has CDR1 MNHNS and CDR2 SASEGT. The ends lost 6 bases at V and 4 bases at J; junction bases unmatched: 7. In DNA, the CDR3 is TGTGCCAGCAGGGGGGTTGGGACAGGGAATCAGCCCCAGCATTTT. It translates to CASRGVGTGNQPQHF.

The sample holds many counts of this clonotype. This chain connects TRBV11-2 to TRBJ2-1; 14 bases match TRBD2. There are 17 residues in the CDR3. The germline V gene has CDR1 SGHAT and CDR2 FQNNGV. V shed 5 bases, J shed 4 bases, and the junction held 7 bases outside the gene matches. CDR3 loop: CASSPGTSGRKYNEQFF. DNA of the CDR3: TGTGCCAGCAGCCCCGGGACTAGCGGGAGAAAGTACAATGAGCAGTTCTTC.

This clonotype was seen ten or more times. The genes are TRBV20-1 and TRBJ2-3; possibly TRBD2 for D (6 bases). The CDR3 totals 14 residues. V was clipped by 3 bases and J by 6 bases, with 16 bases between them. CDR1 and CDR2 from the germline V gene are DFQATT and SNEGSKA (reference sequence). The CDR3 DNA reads TGCAGTGCTAGCGGGTTTAGCGGCGGGGATACGCAGTATTTT. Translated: CSASGFSGGDTQYF.

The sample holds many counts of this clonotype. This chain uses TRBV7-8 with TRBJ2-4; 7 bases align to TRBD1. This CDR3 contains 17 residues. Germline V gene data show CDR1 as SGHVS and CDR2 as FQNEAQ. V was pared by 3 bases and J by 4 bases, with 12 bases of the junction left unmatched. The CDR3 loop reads CASSFTTTTGSKNIQYF. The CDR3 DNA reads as TGTGCCAGCAGCTTCACTACCACGACAGGGTCAAAAAACATTCAGTACTTC. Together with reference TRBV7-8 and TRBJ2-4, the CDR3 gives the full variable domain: GAGVSQSPRYKVAKRGQDVALRCDPISGHVSLFWYQQALGQGPEFLTYFQNEAQLDKSGLPSDRFFAERPEGSVSTLKIQRTQQEDSAVYLCASSFTTTTGSKNIQYFGAGTRLSVL.

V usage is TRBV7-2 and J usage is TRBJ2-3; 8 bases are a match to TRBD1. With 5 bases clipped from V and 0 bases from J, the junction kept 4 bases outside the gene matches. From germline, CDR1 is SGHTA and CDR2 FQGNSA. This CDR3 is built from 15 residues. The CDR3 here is CASSPWDRSTDTQYF. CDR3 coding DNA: TGTGCCAGCAGCCCTTGGGACAGGAGCACAGATACGCAGTATTTT.

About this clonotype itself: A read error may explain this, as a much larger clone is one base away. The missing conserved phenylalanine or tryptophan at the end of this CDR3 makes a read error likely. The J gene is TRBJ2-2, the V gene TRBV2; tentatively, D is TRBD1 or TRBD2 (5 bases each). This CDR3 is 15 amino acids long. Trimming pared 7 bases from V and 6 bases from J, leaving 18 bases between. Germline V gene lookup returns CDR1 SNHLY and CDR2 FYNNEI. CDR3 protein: CASTPRGLGSGELFL. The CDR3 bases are TGTGCCAGCACCCCCCGGGGCTTAGGCTCCGGGGAGCTGTTTCTT.

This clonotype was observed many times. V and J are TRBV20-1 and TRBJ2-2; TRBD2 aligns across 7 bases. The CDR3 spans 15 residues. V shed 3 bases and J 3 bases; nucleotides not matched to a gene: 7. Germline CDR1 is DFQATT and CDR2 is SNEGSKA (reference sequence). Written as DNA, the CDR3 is TGCAGTGCTAGCTCTCGGGGGGTCGACACCGGGGAGCTGTTTTTT. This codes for CSASSRGVDTGELFF.

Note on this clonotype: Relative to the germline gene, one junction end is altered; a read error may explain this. CDR3 DNA sequence: TGTACCAGCAGTGTGGGCAGCGCTCAAGAGACCCAGTACTTC. Translated: CTSSVGSAQETQYF. The V call is TRBV28, the J call TRBJ2-5; D gene ambiguous. This CDR3 is built from 14 residues. The germline gives CDR1 MDHEN, CDR2 SYDVKM.

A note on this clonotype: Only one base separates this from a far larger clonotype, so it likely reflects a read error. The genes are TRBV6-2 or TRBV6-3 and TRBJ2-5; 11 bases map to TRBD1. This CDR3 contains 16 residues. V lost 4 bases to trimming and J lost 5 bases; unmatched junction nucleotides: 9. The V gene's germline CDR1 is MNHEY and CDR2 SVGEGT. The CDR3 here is CASSSLGQGAFETQYF. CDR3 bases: TGTGCCAGCAGTTCCCTTGGACAGGGGGCGTTTGAGACCCAGTACTTC.

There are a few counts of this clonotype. The CDR3, as DNA: TGTGCCAGCAGCTACGGGACCAAACTGGATTCAGATACGCAGTATTTT. This codes for CASSYGTKLDSDTQYF. V usage is TRBV6-5 and J usage is TRBJ2-3, with D perhaps TRBD1 or TRBD2 (5 bases each). CDR3 length equals 16 residues. Germline V gene sequence: CDR1 MNHEY, CDR2 SVGAGI. Trimming took 6 bases from V and 4 from J, leaving 20 bases between them.

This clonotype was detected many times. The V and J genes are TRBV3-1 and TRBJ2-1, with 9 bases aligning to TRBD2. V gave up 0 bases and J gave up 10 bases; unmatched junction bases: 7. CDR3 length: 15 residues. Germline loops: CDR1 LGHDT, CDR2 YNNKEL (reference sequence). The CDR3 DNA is TGTGCCAGCAGCCAAGAGGGGCTAGCGGGACGGGAGCAGTTCTTC. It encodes CASSQEGLAGREQFF.

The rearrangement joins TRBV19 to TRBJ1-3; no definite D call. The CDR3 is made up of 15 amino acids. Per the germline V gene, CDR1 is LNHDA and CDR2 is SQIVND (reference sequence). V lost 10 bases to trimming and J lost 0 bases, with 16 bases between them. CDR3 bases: TGTGCCACCACCCGGAACCGCCACTCTGGAAACACCATATATTTT. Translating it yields CATTRNRHSGNTIYF.